A single sample is the source of the 3 T cell receptor beta chains below, sequenced in a study of shared T cell receptors in the human thymus. Libraries were prepared by immunoSEQ multiplex PCR; TCRdb keeps only in-frame clonotypes and omits some of them. The sample consists of some 760,000 clones, 75% to 90% of them appearing once. This sample also belongs to another study, concerning human thymus T cells.

The sequencing sample was made of thymocytes. These receptors were taken from a girl less than two years old with a congenital heart defect.

This chain joins TRBV6-1 and TRBJ1-1; D perhaps matches TRBD1 (6 bases). This CDR3 has 12 residues. Between the trimmed V and J ends, which lost 8 bases and 9 bases, there was a span of 16 bases. Germline V gene lookup returns CDR1 MNHNS and CDR2 SASEGT. CDR3: CASQIGQPQAFF. The CDR3 coding sequence is TGTGCCAGCCAAATCGGACAGCCCCAAGCTTTCTTT.

The rearrangement links TRBV19 to TRBJ1-4; D remains ambiguous. V lost 6 bases and J 6 bases, leaving 14 bases between the germline ends. The CDR3 extends over 14 amino acids. Germline CDR1 and CDR2: LNHDA and SQIVND (reference sequence). The CDR3: CASRPGRGYEKLFF. The CDR3 DNA reads TGTGCCAGTAGACCGGGCCGCGGGTATGAAAAACTGTTTTTT.

This chain uses TRBV6-1 with TRBJ2-2; weak D call: TRBD2 (6 bases). There are 16 residues in the CDR3. V lost 1 base, J lost 7 bases, and 16 bases lay in between. Germline CDR1 reads MNHNS; CDR2 reads SASEGT. CDR3 sequence reads: CASSEGGAGRGGELFF. In DNA form, the CDR3 reads TGTGCCAGCAGTGAAGGCGGGGCCGGGCGTGGCGGGGAGCTGTTTTTT.